Reported below is one T cell receptor beta chain. Its antigen is unidentified. This record belongs to a study of T cell repertoires in cytomegalovirus infection. In the study overall: Peptides in the study included HLA-C-restricted and HLA-B-restricted CMV epitopes. Matching HLA type and CMV infection were both indicated by public TCR beta signatures.

TCRdb re-analysed the reads in MiXCR, keeping a single row per CDR3 protein. The sample carries about 830,000 distinct CDR3 sequences, 30% to 35% recorded once. Germline assignment: CDR1 MNHEY and CDR2 SVGEGT. J gave up 4 bases and V 4 bases, and 12 bases lay outside the gene matches. This CDR3 spans 16 amino acids. The sample consisted of cultured CD8+ T cells from PBMCs, taken from culture after CMV antigen stimulation. The clonotype was recovered from a human donor in good health (CMV status not recorded). Some clones in this sample may be carry-over from other donors' samples. The chain is built from TRBV6-2 or TRBV6-3 and TRBJ2-7; 8 nucleotides match TRBD1. The CDR3 region has the DNA TGTGCCAGCAGTTCCACCCTCCCCGGGACAGGTTACGAGCAGTACGTC. Translated: CASSSTLPGTGYEQYV.